The 20 T cell receptor beta chains below come from one sample, sequenced in a study of T cell changes during pregnancy in multiple sclerosis (dated by TCRdb to the late 2010s). Library preparation employed the immunoSEQ multiplex PCR assay. TCRdb took this table from immuneACCESS and kept in-frame rearrangements with V and J called. Such tables lack part of the clones; where checked against another copy, unresolved V genes explain under half of the gap, and the rest is unexplained. This sample gives about 38,000 clones in total; under 95% of them show up just once. Together, the top ten hold more than 5% of the sample. The starting material was CD8+ T cells from peripheral blood mononuclear cells, obtained in the third trimester of pregnancy. These receptors all stem from a female donor with multiple sclerosis, enrolled in a pregnancy study.

The table lists this clone with a count of one. The rearrangement links TRBV29-1 to TRBJ2-2; D is undetermined. Trimming cost V 7 bases and J 4 bases, with 7 bases left between them. This CDR3 has 11 residues. CDR1 and CDR2 from the germline V gene are SQVTM and ANQGSEA. CDR3 nucleotides: TGCAGCGCCTACAGCACCGGGGAGCTGTTTTTT. As protein: CSAYSTGELFF.

The chain combines TRBV4-3 with TRBJ2-1, with 12 bases fitting TRBD2. The CDR3 length is 18 residues. Trimming took 1 base from V and 5 from J; bases not matched to a gene: 9. CDR1 LGHNA and CDR2 YSLEER come from the germline V gene. The DNA of the CDR3 is TGCGCCAGCAGCCAAGTTTCCCTGGGACTAGCGGGCAACAATGAGCAGTTCTTC. This translates into CASSQVSLGLAGNNEQFF.

This clone was counted many times. The rearrangement uses TRBV6-4 and TRBJ2-3; 9 bases are a match to TRBD2. Trimming cost V 3 bases and J 1 base; bases outside gene matches: 8. The CDR3 consists of 17 residues. Germline-derived CDR1 and CDR2 are MRHNA and SNTAGT. CDR3 in amino acids: CASSETTSGGGTDTQYF. CDR3 nucleotides: TGTGCCAGCAGTGAGACGACTAGCGGAGGGGGCACAGATACGCAGTATTTT.

The J gene is TRBJ2-1, the V gene TRBV9, with 8 bases lining up with TRBD2. Germline V gene data show CDR1 as SGDLS and CDR2 as YYNGEE. This CDR3 contains 15 residues. V lost 0 bases to trimming and J lost 8 bases; unmatched junction nucleotides: 7. CDR3: CASSVEGGRNYEQFF. Here the CDR3 DNA reads TGTGCCAGCAGCGTAGAGGGCGGGAGGAATTATGAGCAGTTCTTC.

This sequence joins TRBV9 and TRBJ1-1, with D perhaps matching TRBD1 (6 bases). V was shortened by 4 bases and J by 1 base, with 14 bases between the two germline ends. Per germline, CDR1 SGDLS and CDR2 YYNGEE. This CDR3 contains 15 residues. CDR3 sequence (DNA): TGTGCCAGCAGCTTACACTCGGGACAGAACACTGAAGCTTTCTTT. Protein: CASSLHSGQNTEAFF.

This rearrangement joins TRBV9 to TRBJ1-1; 9 bases fit TRBD1. The V and J ends lost 3 bases and 4 bases, in that order; junction bases with no gene match: 4. The germline gives CDR1 SGDLS, CDR2 YYNGEE. The CDR3 runs 14 residues. CDR3 sequence: CASSGTGAGTEAFF. In DNA form, the CDR3 reads TGTGCCAGCAGCGGGACAGGGGCGGGCACTGAAGCTTTCTTT.

The gene calls are TRBV11-2 and TRBJ2-3; D is unresolved. Germline V gives CDR1 SGHAT, CDR2 FQNNGV. The CDR3 covers 13 residues. With 0 bases removed from V and 4 bases from J, the gap between germline ends came to 5 bases. The CDR3 nucleotides read TGTGCCAGCAGCTTAGACCCAGCAGATACGCAGTATTTT. Protein: CASSLDPADTQYF.

The chain couples TRBV6-4 to TRBJ2-1, with 11 positions matching TRBD2. V dropped 4 bases and J dropped 3; count of bases not matched to a gene: 2. Looked up from germline, CDR1 is MRHNA and CDR2 is SNTAGT. This CDR3 is 15 amino acids long. CDR3 protein: CASSATSGNYNEQFF. In DNA, the CDR3 is TGTGCCAGCAGTGCGACTAGCGGGAACTACAATGAGCAGTTCTTC.

The genes are TRBV7-9 and TRBJ2-7; 10 positions agree with TRBD2. V dropped 5 bases and J dropped 4; count of bases not matched to a gene: 11. Germline V gene lookup returns CDR1 SEHNR and CDR2 FQNEAQ (reference sequence). The CDR3 runs 16 residues. In nucleotides, the CDR3 is TGTGCCAGCAGCAAATCTCCTAGCGGGAGTCAGTACGAGCAGTACTTC. Amino acid sequence: CASSKSPSGSQYEQYF.

The V and J genes are TRBV2 and TRBJ2-1; 9 bases map to TRBD2. Germline CDR1 and CDR2: SNHLY and FYNNEI. The CDR3 runs 14 residues. V shed 10 bases, J shed 6 bases, and the junction held 10 bases outside the gene matches. The CDR3 sequence: CATPTSGLVNEQFF. CDR3 DNA sequence: TGTGCCACCCCGACTAGCGGCCTTGTCAATGAGCAGTTCTTC.

With regard to this clone: Sequence at one end of the junction differs from germline and may be a read error. The rearrangement links TRBV6-5 to TRBJ2-5; no definite D call. The CDR3 is 15 residues long. CDR1 and CDR2 (germline): MNHEY, SVGAGI. CDR3 coding DNA: TGTGCCAGCAGTCTCGTTGGTGGAACCCAAGAGACTCAGTACTTC. Translating it yields CASSLVGGTQETQYF.

In this sample, this clone is large. CDR3 bases: TGCAGCGTCCAGACAGGGGAAGGCACTGAAGCTTTCTTT. Protein product: CSVQTGEGTEAFF. The chain employs TRBV29-1 and TRBJ1-1; 8 nucleotides match TRBD1. The CDR3 contains 13 residues. CDR1 SQVTM and CDR2 ANQGSEA come from the germline V gene. With 6 bases clipped from V and 4 bases from J, the junction kept 7 bases outside the gene matches.

The gene calls are TRBV6-4 and TRBJ1-2; unclear D gene. With 3 bases removed from V and 7 bases from J, the gap between germline ends came to 15 bases. CDR3 size: 14 residues. Germline CDR1 is MRHNA and CDR2 is SNTAGT. The CDR3 DNA reads as TGTGCCAGCAGTGAGAGGGCAGAGAGCATTGGCTACACCTTC. It yields the protein CASSERAESIGYTF.

In DNA, the CDR3 is TGCGCCAGCAGCCAACGATCCGCGGGCGGGGAGCTGTTTTTT. Translation: CASSQRSAGGELFF. This sequence joins TRBV4-3 and TRBJ2-2, with D perhaps TRBD2 (5 bases). The CDR3 sequence is 14 residues long. Trimming left V 2 bases short and J 7 bases short, with 11 bases between. CDR1 and CDR2 (germline): LGHNA, YSLEER.

This chain joins TRBV19 and TRBJ2-5; 9 bases line up with TRBD2. CDR3 size: 16 residues. V dropped 4 bases and J dropped 0; count of bases not matched to a gene: 6. Germline V gene sequence: CDR1 LNHDA, CDR2 SQIVND (reference sequence). CDR3 region: CASSTIAGEYQETQYF. The DNA for the CDR3 is TGTGCCAGTAGTACTATAGCGGGAGAGTACCAAGAGACCCAGTACTTC.

The chain recombines TRBV7-2 with TRBJ2-5, with D possibly TRBD2 on 6 matching bases. The CDR3 is made up of 14 amino acids. Trimming removed 2 bases at V and 5 bases at J, with 12 bases between. CDR1 SGHTA and CDR2 FQGNSA come from the germline V gene. CDR3 sequence (DNA): TGTGCCAGCAGCTTACGGGAGAGGTCTGAGACCCAGTACTTC. It codes for CASSLRERSETQYF.

This chain connects TRBV9 to TRBJ2-2; TRBD2 matches 13 bases. Germline trimming cut 4 bases from V and 4 bases from J; bases unmatched to any gene: 7. Germline loops: CDR1 SGDLS, CDR2 YYNGEE. The CDR3 is 17 amino acids. CDR3 coding DNA: TGTGCCAGCAGCCTAGGACTAGCGGGAGTGGGCACCGGGGAGCTGTTTTTT. This encodes CASSLGLAGVGTGELFF.

This clone was observed a single time. This chain uses TRBV7-6 with TRBJ1-4, with 8 bases identical to TRBD1. Trimming at V came to 1 base and at J to 7 bases, leaving 5 bases not matched to a gene. CDR3 length equals 15 residues. Germline V lookup: CDR1 SGHVS, CDR2 FNYEAQ. In DNA form, the CDR3 reads TGTGCCAGCAGCTTAGGTGGCAGGGGGCTTGAAAAACTGTTTTTT. Its protein is CASSLGGRGLEKLFF.

The chain couples TRBV2 to TRBJ2-1; 10 positions match TRBD2. In germline, CDR1 is SNHLY, CDR2 FYNNEI. After removal of 4 bases from V and 8 bases from J, the junction contained 11 bases not matched to a gene. There are 16 residues in the CDR3. The CDR3 DNA reads as TGTGCCAGCAGTGTGGTTGCTAGCGGGAGAGGTCATGAGCAGTTCTTC. Protein product: CASSVVASGRGHEQFF. The complete variable domain, with remaining parts taken from reference TRBV2 and TRBJ2-1, reads EPEVTQTPSHQVTQMGQEVILRCVPISNHLYFYWYRQILGQKVEFLVSFYNNEISEKSEIFDDQFSVERPDGSNFTLKIRSTKLEDSAMYFCASSVVASGRGHEQFFGPGTRLTVL.

CDR3 region: CARSCPRVVCAGELFF. CDR3 nucleotides: TGTGCCAGAAGCTGCCCGCGCGTAGTGTGCGCCGGGGAGCTGTTTTTT. This rearrangement joins TRBV5-3 to TRBJ2-2; D gene unclear. TRBV5-3 is an ORF; its function is uncertain. Trimming stripped 3 bases from V and 6 bases from J, with 18 bases between. The CDR3 has 16 residues.